Listed below are T cell receptor beta chains from one sample, sequenced in a study of CD8 T cells in ankylosing spondylitis. TCRdb re-derived calls from the 5' RACE reads in MiXCR, one entry per CDR3 protein. Here the sample spans about 210,000 distinct CDR3 sequences, 8.2% being singletons. The specimen was blood, either unsorted or a sorted T cell fraction (not recorded which). The receptors derive from a female donor with ankylosing spondylitis or in good health (not recorded which). CDR3s include the opening cysteine and the closing phenylalanine or tryptophan. The order of the fields is V gene, J gene, clone size, D gene, CDR3 protein, CDR3 DNA. D genes are given only for firm matches. Some rows mark clone size as missing; the rest say once, few, many or name a class of expanded clone.

v_call: TRBV12-3/TRBV12-4
j_call: TRBJ2-1
clone_size: many
d_call: NA
cdr3_aa: CATDTLTSKQFF
cdr3_nt: TGTGCCACCGACACCCTCACTAGCAAGCAGTTCTTC

v_call: TRBV10-3
j_call: TRBJ2-2
clone_size: many
d_call: TRBD2
cdr3_aa: CAISERTSGNTGELFF
cdr3_nt: TGTGCCATCAGTGAGCGAACTAGCGGGAACACCGGGGAGCTGTTTTTT

v_call: TRBV7-9
j_call: TRBJ2-3
clone_size: NA
d_call: TRBD2
cdr3_aa: CASSRAREVVDTQYF
cdr3_nt: TGTGCCAGCAGCCGTGCGCGGGAGGTTGTTGATACGCAGTATTTT

v_call: TRBV5-1
j_call: TRBJ1-4
clone_size: many
d_call: TRBD1
cdr3_aa: CASSQGQGPNEKLFF
cdr3_nt: TGCGCCAGCAGCCAAGGACAGGGCCCGAATGAAAAACTGTTTTTT

v_call: TRBV29-1
j_call: TRBJ1-2
clone_size: many
d_call: TRBD1
cdr3_aa: CSVLTGVDYGYTF
cdr3_nt: TGCAGCGTCCTGACAGGGGTTGACTATGGCTACACCTTC

v_call: TRBV3-1
j_call: TRBJ2-6
clone_size: many
d_call: NA
cdr3_aa: CASSPLAGALSGANVLTF
cdr3_nt: TGTGCCAGCAGCCCACTGGCAGGAGCCCTCTCTGGGGCCAACGTCCTGACTTTC

v_call: TRBV20-1
j_call: TRBJ2-1
clone_size: NA
d_call: NA
cdr3_aa: CSARVPGWHEQFF
cdr3_nt: TGCAGTGCTAGGGTCCCAGGATGGCATGAGCAGTTCTTC

v_call: TRBV27
j_call: TRBJ1-6
clone_size: few
d_call: NA
cdr3_aa: CAAIRAYNSPLHF
cdr3_nt: TGTGCCGCCATCAGGGCCTACAATTCACCCCTCCACTTT

v_call: TRBV25-1
j_call: TRBJ2-7
clone_size: many
d_call: TRBD1
cdr3_aa: CASSGPGQGGSSYEQYF
cdr3_nt: TGTGCCAGCAGTGGACCGGGACAGGGTGGTAGCTCTTACGAGCAGTACTTC

v_call: TRBV20-1
j_call: TRBJ2-1
clone_size: many
d_call: TRBD2
cdr3_aa: CSARGTSGTNEQFF
cdr3_nt: TGCAGTGCTAGAGGGACTAGCGGGACTAATGAGCAGTTCTTC

v_call: TRBV10-3
j_call: TRBJ2-1
clone_size: many
d_call: TRBD2
cdr3_aa: CASSVPLAGEQFF
cdr3_nt: TGTGCCAGCAGCGTTCCTTTAGCGGGTGAGCAGTTCTTC

v_call: TRBV6-1
j_call: TRBJ1-5
clone_size: many
d_call: TRBD1
cdr3_aa: CASTEGAGNQPQHF
cdr3_nt: TGTGCCAGCACCGAGGGGGCCGGTAACCAGCCCCAGCATTTT

v_call: TRBV7-2
j_call: TRBJ2-7
clone_size: many
d_call: NA
cdr3_aa: CASSLVGVHEQYF
cdr3_nt: TGTGCCAGCAGCTTAGTAGGCGTCCACGAGCAGTACTTC

v_call: TRBV7-2
j_call: TRBJ1-5
clone_size: NA
d_call: NA
cdr3_aa: CASSYSPEQPQHF
cdr3_nt: TGTGCCAGCAGCTACTCGCCGGAGCAGCCCCAGCATTTT